The following is a T cell receptor beta chain sequence with its context. Its antigen is still unknown. Base qualities are not recorded, but no much larger clone differs from it by a single base. CDR1 and CDR2 are read off the germline V gene as KGHSH and LQKENI. Between the V and J ends, shortened by 3 bases and 5 bases respectively, the junction contains 18 bases. Inclusive of the bounding cysteine and phenylalanine, the CDR3 is 16 residues long. Of the read, only the CDR3 DNA is kept; its 48 bases are in frame from base 1. According to the study, the label for this sample's treatment or condition signals: suppressive antiretroviral therapy. Lysates of CMV-infected fibroblasts were used at 9 to 10 ug/mL for cell stimulation. Nonresponding CD40L-negative CD69-negative CD45RO-high memory CD4+ T cells were sorted as memory populations depleted of antigen-responding cells. Participants were HIV-1-infected adults who started suppressive ART during chronic infection. Participants had undetectable plasma HIV-1 RNA below 50 copies/mL for at least 4 years. To be included, a participant needed positive CMV serology and a CD4+ T cell count above 400 cells/uL. Before stimulation, PBMCs were isolated using density centrifugation and then depleted of CD8+ T cells. CD8-depleted PBMCs were stimulated for 18 hours with anti-CD28/CD49d costimulation, CD40-blocking antibody and enfuvirtide to prevent new infections. Cells were sorted on a Beckman Coulter MoFlo Legacy or XDP sorter, with propidium iodide excluding dead cells. Genomic DNA was extracted using the QIAamp DNA Mini Kit for samples with more than one million cells and using the Quick-DNA Microprep Kit for all other samples.

The sample belongs to a study of persistence of HIV-infected CD4 T cells (dated by TCRdb to 2020 to 2021). Background for the entire study: CMV- and HIV-1 Gag-responding CD4+ T cells were isolated from ART-treated individuals so that antigen-driven clonal expansion of HIV-1-infected cells could be examined. Proviral sequencing was used to assess clonality among infected cells, whereas TCRbeta sequencing gauged the clonality of all cells within each sorted population. Cross-participant TCR cluster analysis included roughly 8 participants for CMV and six or seven participants for Gag. Peripheral blood samples of up to roughly 180 mL were obtained at multiple time points, with the exception of a couple of participants, for whom leukapheresis was performed at a single time point. Suppressive ART had been received by participants for a median of roughly 8 years.

The immunoSEQ hsTCRB assay version 4, run in survey mode, was used to sequence TCRbeta repertoires from genomic DNA. Genomic DNA was diluted to roughly 9.5 ng/uL, using up to about 1 ug per sample for TCRbeta sequencing. In the source study's methods: TCRbeta data analysis was done in ImmunoSeq Analyzer 3.0, and diversity was calculated on productive nucleotide rearrangements. Using the Immunarch R package, the improved Chao index served to estimate lower-bound TCR diversity and the Gini coefficient served to estimate clonality. Nucleotide rearrangements that differed but encoded the same CDR3beta amino acid sequence were counted as separate clonotypes. Differential abundance analysis found TCRbeta sequences that were significantly enriched in antigen-responding cells compared with anti-CD3/anti-CD28-activated cells. GLIPH2 clustered TCRs by predicted peptide-MHC specificity, both within individual participants and across merged participant data sets. This is the immuneACCESS table as TCRdb keeps it, with only in-frame sequences that have V and J called. A part of the clones is gone; compared with another copy, unresolved V genes explain less than half, and the rest is unexplained. The D gene and trimming were derived from the DNA, and the V and J assignments and clone size from that table. Here the sample has 50,000 or so clones; under 85% occur a single time. The top ten constitute around 3% of the sample.

The research as a whole found: Significantly lower TCRbeta richness was observed in CMV- and Gag-responding cells than in anti-CD3/anti-CD28-responding cells, and higher oligoclonality was observed in CMV-responding cells than in CD3/CD28-stimulated and Gag-responding cells. Restriction of bulk TCR analyses to the rare CMV-responding cells that actually carried HIV-1 proviruses was not possible. TCR oligoclonality correlated with proviral oligoclonality within the same sorted populations. Few individuals were included in the study, and only a limited range of antigens was tested. Antigen-responding cells were enriched for expanded CDR3beta sequences that were degenerate, which suggests that CD4+ responses to CMV and Gag underwent convergent selection.

The chain is made from TRBV18 and TRBJ2-3, with the D gene possibly TRBD1 or TRBD2, each one fitting 6 bases. This receptor was taken from an adult man with HIV who was CMV-seropositive. The sequences come from CD4+ T cells sorted from PBMCs after approximately 20-hour stimulation, collected from a patient who received antiretroviral therapy. Read against the paper, the sample's cell subset or site label means: CD40L-CD69- CD45RO-high memory CD4 T cells not responding to CMV lysate. The DNA sequence follows: TGTGCCAGCTCACCCCTCTCAGGGGTCGGGGGAGATACGCAGTATTTT. This gives the protein CASSPLSGVGGDTQYF.